This T cell receptor beta chain was observed in a study of T cell responses to AZD1222 COVID-19 vaccine. As for this clone: Its antigen is not known.

Some clones are missing from TCRdb's copy, which holds only in-frame ones; the method was immunoSEQ multiplex PCR. Of roughly 120,000 clones in the sample, roughly 84% are singletons; the top ten hold more than 15%. Findings of the study overall: Vaccine-associated CD4 TCRs spanned spike, dominant at 160-218 and 743-854. White British donors predominated, females outnumbered males, and clonal diversity was possibly underestimated.

This clonotype was sampled from an adult in good health. The sequences come from peripheral blood, collected on day 0 of AZD1222 vaccination.

CDR3 bases: TGTGCCAGCAGCTCCGGGAGGGGCGAGCAGTACTTC. This sequence encodes CASSSGRGEQYF. The J gene is TRBJ2-7, the V gene TRBV11-3; 8 bases are a match to TRBD2. Unmatched junction bases numbered 2, after V lost 4 bases and J lost 6 bases. CDR1 is SGHNT, CDR2 YENEEA, per germline. This CDR3 contains 12 residues.